The rows below give T cell receptor beta chains drawn from one sample of a study of blood T cell repertoires in COVID-19. The protocol was immunoSEQ multiplex PCR, while the TCRdb copy is restricted to in-frame clones and leaves out a portion. The sample records 350,000 to 450,000 clones, 90% to 95% being singletons. Sequencing was done on a sample of PBMCs or T cells enriched from blood (not recorded which). The origin of the receptors is a woman aged 40-49 years who had been exposed to COVID-19. CDR3s include the opening cysteine and the closing phenylalanine or tryptophan. D genes are given only for firm matches. Part of the rows lack a size; the others show once, few, many or a class for expanded clones.

clone size	V gene	D gene	J gene	CDR3 protein	CDR3 DNA
-	TRBV27	-	TRBJ1-2	CASSFRGNYGYTF	TGTGCCAGCAGTTTTAGGGGCAACTATGGCTACACCTTC
-	TRBV13	TRBD2	TRBJ2-2	CASSFVAGAAGELFF	TGTGCCAGCAGCTTCGTAGCGGGGGCCGCCGGGGAGCTGTTTTTT
-	TRBV27	TRBD1	TRBJ1-5	CASSPRGPDRINQPQHF	TGTGCCAGCAGTCCAAGGGGGCCTGACAGGATCAATCAGCCCCAGCATTTT
once	TRBV9	-	TRBJ2-1	CASSVGGRGDYNEQFF	TGTGCCAGCAGCGTAGGGGGTAGGGGCGATTACAATGAGCAGTTCTTC
-	TRBV27	-	TRBJ1-6	CASSLWQVGDNSPLHF	TGTGCCAGCAGTTTGTGGCAGGTGGGAGATAATTCACCCCTCCACTTT
-	TRBV7-8	-	TRBJ1-1	CASSLRGQEAFF	TGTGCCAGCAGCTTAAGAGGACAGGAAGCTTTCTTT
-	TRBV5-4	-	TRBJ1-1	CASSSSIPGTEAFF	TGTGCCAGCAGTTCAAGCATACCAGGCACTGAAGCTTTCTTT
-	TRBV29-1	TRBD1	TRBJ2-3	CSVPDRGRDTQYF	TGCAGCGTTCCGGACAGGGGCAGAGATACGCAGTATTTT
-	TRBV2	-	TRBJ1-4	CASSEVSGAKLFF	TGTGCCAGCAGTGAAGTCTCGGGTGCCAAACTGTTTTTT
once	TRBV3-1/TRBV3-2	TRBD2	TRBJ2-2	CASSQVTSGANTGELFF	TGTGCCAGCAGCCAAGTTACTAGCGGAGCGAACACCGGGGAGCTGTTTTTT
-	TRBV24-1	-	TRBJ2-5	CATSDPSTALEGETQYF	TGTGCCACCAGTGATCCCTCGACCGCCTTGGAGGGAGAGACCCAGTACTTC
-	TRBV3-1/TRBV3-2	-	TRBJ2-2	CASSQGAYTGELFF	TGTGCCAGCAGCCAGGGGGCTTACACCGGGGAGCTGTTTTTT
-	TRBV2	-	TRBJ2-7	CASSQVSEQYF	TGTGCCAGCAGTCAAGTCTCCGAGCAGTACTTC
-	TRBV7-9	TRBD1	TRBJ1-3	CASIPRTGSGNTIYF	TGTGCCAGCATCCCGAGGACAGGGTCTGGAAACACCATATATTTT
-	TRBV5-8	TRBD1	TRBJ1-2	CASSKTGPYGYTF	TGTGCCAGCAGCAAGACAGGGCCCTATGGCTACACCTTC
-	TRBV6-1	-	TRBJ2-6	CASSDTGANVLTF	TGTGCCAGCAGTGATACTGGGGCCAACGTCCTGACTTTC
-	TRBV12-3/TRBV12-4	-	TRBJ1-2	CASSISVTYGYTF	TGTGCCAGCAGTATCAGTGTCACCTATGGCTACACCTTC
-	TRBV6-5	TRBD1	TRBJ1-6	CASSYDRGGNSPLHF	TGTGCCAGCAGTTACGACAGGGGTGGGAATTCACCCCTCCACTTT
-	TRBV2	-	TRBJ1-2	CASSDQGGSVYGYTF	TGTGCCAGCAGTGATCAGGGAGGGTCTGTCTATGGCTACACCTTC
-	TRBV7-9	-	TRBJ1-1	CASSLVGGGHTEAFF	TGTGCCAGCAGCTTAGTCGGGGGTGGGCACACTGAAGCTTTCTTT
-	TRBV2	TRBD1	TRBJ2-2	CASHSLGQGGLADTGELFF	TGTGCCAGCCACTCCTTGGGACAGGGGGGACTAGCCGACACCGGGGAGCTGTTTTTT
-	TRBV6-5	-	TRBJ1-1	CASSRDTEAFF	TGTGCCAGCAGCCGCGACACTGAAGCTTTCTTT
-	TRBV3-1/TRBV3-2	-	TRBJ2-1	CASSYGTSNEQFF	TGTGCCAGCAGTTACGGGACATCGAATGAGCAGTTCTTC
few	TRBV2	-	TRBJ2-2	CASRAELGTGELFF	TGTGCCAGCAGAGCGGAACTGGGCACCGGGGAGCTGTTTTTT
-	TRBV6-2/TRBV6-3	-	TRBJ1-2	CASSGTPGGYGYTF	TGTGCCAGCAGTGGCACACCTGGAGGCTATGGCTACACCTTC
-	TRBV2	-	TRBJ2-2	CASAGARNTGELFF	TGTGCCAGCGCGGGGGCGAGGAACACCGGGGAGCTGTTTTTT
-	TRBV30	-	TRBJ1-5	CAWSASRGQPQHF	TGTGCCTGGAGTGCCTCACGGGGTCAGCCCCAGCATTTT
once	TRBV12-3/TRBV12-4	TRBD1	TRBJ1-1	CASSLVGTGEAFF	TGTGCCAGCAGTTTAGTGGGGACAGGTGAAGCTTTCTTT
-	TRBV5-1	TRBD1	TRBJ1-2	CASSGWTGNEGYTF	TGCGCCAGCAGCGGCTGGACAGGGAACGAGGGCTACACCTTC
-	TRBV24-1	-	TRBJ2-1	CATSDLDRRDNEQFF	TGTGCCACCAGTGATTTGGACCGCCGGGACAATGAGCAGTTCTTC
-	TRBV9	TRBD1	TRBJ2-7	CASSSQGDSYEQYF	TGTGCCAGCAGCTCGCAGGGGGACTCCTACGAGCAGTACTTC
-	TRBV20-1	TRBD1	TRBJ1-1	CSASRGTGNTEAFF	TGCAGTGCTAGTCGCGGGACAGGCAACACTGAAGCTTTCTTT
-	TRBV7-3	TRBD2	TRBJ2-7	CASSLRGDLYEQYF	TGTGCCAGCAGCCTACGGGGGGACCTATACGAGCAGTACTTC
few	TRBV4-1	-	TRBJ1-1	CASSRVGNTEAFF	TGCGCCTCATCCAGGGTGGGAAACACTGAAGCTTTCTTT
-	TRBV24-1	TRBD2	TRBJ2-1	CATSERPTSGSLDEQFF	TGTGCCACCAGTGAGCGACCCACTAGCGGGAGTTTGGATGAGCAGTTCTTC
few	TRBV24-1	-	TRBJ2-1	CATSSQGSYNEQFF	TGTGCCACCAGTTCCCAGGGCTCCTACAATGAGCAGTTCTTC
few	TRBV29-1	-	TRBJ2-5	CSVLEGETQYF	TGCAGCGTCCTGGAGGGTGAGACCCAGTACTTC
-	TRBV11-3	-	TRBJ2-5	CASSSGTQQETQYF	TGTGCCAGCAGCAGTGGGACACAGCAAGAGACCCAGTACTTC
-	TRBV9	-	TRBJ1-2	CASSVGRYGYTF	TGTGCCAGCAGCGTAGGCCGGTATGGCTACACCTTC
-	TRBV11-3	TRBD2	TRBJ2-5	CASSLASLAGGSETQYF	TGTGCCAGCAGCTTAGCATCACTAGCGGGAGGGTCGGAGACCCAGTACTTC
-	TRBV14	TRBD2	TRBJ2-7	CASSPWTSVSYEQYF	TGTGCCAGCAGCCCGTGGACTAGCGTGTCCTACGAGCAGTACTTC
-	TRBV30	-	TRBJ2-1	CAWSNRGGNLFF	TGTGCCTGGAGTAACAGGGGGGGTAATCTGTTCTTC
-	TRBV7-8	-	TRBJ1-1	CASSPPKTGTTEAFF	TGTGCCAGCAGCCCACCCAAGACAGGAACGACTGAAGCTTTCTTT
once	TRBV18	-	TRBJ1-4	CASSSTTTNEKLFF	TGTGCCAGCTCATCGACAACAACTAATGAAAAACTGTTTTTT
-	TRBV12-3/TRBV12-4	-	TRBJ1-2	CASSFSELGGYTF	TGTGCCAGCAGTTTTTCCGAGCTCGGTGGCTACACCTTC
-	TRBV19	-	TRBJ1-2	CASRPAGVSGYTF	TGTGCCAGTAGACCGGCAGGGGTGAGTGGCTACACCTTC
-	TRBV3-1/TRBV3-2	TRBD1	TRBJ1-4	CASRRGRGQGGEKLFF	TGTGCCAGCAGACGAGGCCGGGGACAGGGCGGTGAAAAACTGTTTTTT